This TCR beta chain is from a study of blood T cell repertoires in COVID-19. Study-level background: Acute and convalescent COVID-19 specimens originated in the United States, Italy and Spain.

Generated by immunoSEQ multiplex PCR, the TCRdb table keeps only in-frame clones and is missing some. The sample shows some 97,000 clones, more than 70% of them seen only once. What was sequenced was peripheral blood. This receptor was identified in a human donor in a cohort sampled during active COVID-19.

Written as DNA, the CDR3 is TGCGCCAGCAGCGGCGGGACGCAGAGAGAGACCCAGTACTTC. As protein: CASSGGTQRETQYF. The chain employs TRBV5-1 and TRBJ2-5, with D maybe TRBD2 (6 bases). Trimming removed 4 bases at V and 4 bases at J, with 14 bases between. The CDR3 is 14 residues long. Germline values: CDR1 SGHRS, CDR2 YFSETQ. Based on the CDR3 plus reference TRBV5-1 and TRBJ2-5, the full variable domain is KAGVTQTPRYLIKTRGQQVTLSCSPISGHRSVSWYQQTPGQGLQFLFEYFSETQRNKGNFPGRFSGRQFSNSRSEMNVSTLELGDSALYLCASSGGTQRETQYFGPGTRLLVL.